Shown below are 24 T cell receptor beta chains from a single sample sequenced in a study of blood T cell repertoires in COVID-19. TCRdb's table, derived via immunoSEQ multiplex PCR, lists solely in-frame clones and lacks some. The table has about 270,000 clones, under 90% seen once. Sequencing input: peripheral blood. Every receptor here comes from a human donor in a cohort sampled during active COVID-19.

V is TRBV19 and J is TRBJ2-5; weak D call: TRBD1 (6 bases). The CDR3 loop spans 15 amino acids. The germline V gene has CDR1 LNHDA and CDR2 SQIVND (reference sequence). Trimming took off 5 bases at V and 3 bases at J, with 16 bases between the two ends. The CDR3 loop reads CASSPQTGLKETQYF. CDR3 in DNA: TGTGCCAGTAGTCCCCAGACAGGTCTCAAAGAGACCCAGTACTTC.

The chain couples TRBV3-1 (or the pseudogene TRBV3-2) to TRBJ2-1; 7 nucleotides line up with TRBD2. Germline V gene data show CDR1 as LGHDT and CDR2 as YNNKEL (reference sequence). Trimming cost V 1 base and J 5 bases; bases outside gene matches: 2. The CDR3 spans 14 residues. DNA for the CDR3: TGTGCCAGCAGCCAAGTTGCGGGAGACAATGAGCAGTTCTTC. Residues: CASSQVAGDNEQFF.

This chain joins TRBV2 and TRBJ1-1; 9 bases are shared with TRBD1. Germline V CDR1 and CDR2: SNHLY, FYNNEI. J lost 6 bases, V lost 4 bases, and 6 bases had no gene match. The CDR3 loop spans 14 amino acids. In DNA form, the CDR3 reads TGTGCCAGCAGTGTTACTACAGGGGGCTCTGAAGCTTTCTTT. Its protein product is CASSVTTGGSEAFF.

This rearrangement joins TRBV7-2 to TRBJ2-4, with D perhaps matching TRBD1 (5 bases). V lost 2 bases to trimming and J lost 5 bases, with 10 bases between them. The CDR3 contains 14 residues. Germline assignment: CDR1 SGHTA and CDR2 FQGNSA. CDR3: CASSLLGPENIQYF. CDR3 DNA: TGTGCCAGCAGCTTATTGGGGCCTGAAAACATTCAGTACTTC.

In this sample, this clone turned up a few times. This rearrangement joins TRBV4-3 to TRBJ1-2, with D hard to call. In germline, CDR1 is LGHNA, CDR2 YSLEER. The CDR3 spans 14 residues. The V gene lost 0 bases and the J gene lost 1 base, with 6 bases spanning the gap. The CDR3 DNA reads TGCGCCAGCAGCCAAGATGGCCTTAACTATGGCTACACCTTC. Protein product: CASSQDGLNYGYTF.

The chain employs TRBV18 and TRBJ2-1; 8 bases fit TRBD2. Losses at the gene ends were 3 bases for V and 5 bases for J; bases not matched to a gene: 6. The CDR3 has 15 amino acids. Germline loops: CDR1 KGHSH, CDR2 LQKENI. The CDR3 DNA is TGTGCCAGCTCACCGGCGGGAGGACGTAACAATGAGCAGTTCTTC. As protein: CASSPAGGRNNEQFF. The whole variable domain, filled in from reference TRBV18 and TRBJ2-1, reads NAGVMQNPRHLVRRRGQEARLRCSPMKGHSHVYWYRQLPEEGLKFMVYLQKENIIDESGMPKERFSAEFPKEGPSILRIQQVVRGDSAAYFCASSPAGGRNNEQFFGPGTRLTVL.

V gene TRBV18 combines with J gene TRBJ2-1; 13 bases line up with TRBD2. Unmatched junction bases numbered 6, after V lost 3 bases and J lost 4 bases. The CDR3 has 17 residues. Germline loops: CDR1 KGHSH, CDR2 LQKENI. DNA of the CDR3: TGTGCCAGCTCACCTACAGGACTAGCGGGGGTATACAATGAGCAGTTCTTC. It specifies CASSPTGLAGVYNEQFF.

This chain links TRBV9 with TRBJ2-1; 7 nucleotides align to TRBD2. The CDR3 sequence is 15 residues long. The J segment lost 9 bases and the V segment lost 0 bases, leaving 9 bases of the junction unmatched. Germline CDR1 SGDLS, CDR2 YYNGEE. The CDR3 is CASSVAAGREREQFF. CDR3 coding DNA: TGTGCCAGCAGCGTAGCAGCGGGACGGGAACGTGAGCAGTTCTTC.

The chain joins TRBV7-6 to TRBJ2-7; 7 bases align to TRBD1. The CDR3 covers 11 residues. Germline CDR1 is SGHVS and CDR2 is FNYEAQ. V was pared by 6 bases and J by 7 bases, with 3 bases of the junction left unmatched. CDR3: CASSTTGEQYF. The CDR3 coding sequence is TGTGCCAGCAGTACGACAGGGGAGCAGTACTTC.

The chain employs TRBV6-5 and TRBJ2-5; 9 positions agree with TRBD1. This CDR3 spans 15 amino acids. J was trimmed by 2 bases and V by 4 bases; bases with no gene match: 5. The germline gives CDR1 MNHEY, CDR2 SVGAGI. CDR3 DNA sequence: TGTGCCAGCAGTTCCGGACAGGGGAAACAAGAGACCCAGTACTTC. This encodes CASSSGQGKQETQYF.

This clone was seen more than once but under ten times. The chain couples TRBV11-2 to TRBJ2-2; 7 positions match TRBD1. Trimming removed 3 bases from V and 3 bases from J; junction bases left unmatched: 13. The CDR3 extends over 18 amino acids. Germline V CDR1 and CDR2: SGHAT, FQNNGV. This chain's CDR3 is CASSLRWPRGRDTGELFF. Here the CDR3 DNA reads TGTGCCAGCAGCTTGAGGTGGCCTAGGGGGCGCGACACCGGGGAGCTGTTTTTT.

The rearrangement links TRBV5-1 to TRBJ2-6, with D possibly matching TRBD1 (6 bases). The CDR3 loop spans 16 amino acids. Trimming cost V 7 bases and J 2 bases, with 16 bases left between them. Germline CDR1 is SGHRS and CDR2 is YFSETQ. CDR3 DNA: TGCGCCAGCTGGGAAGGGGGTGGCGCTGGGGCCAACGTCCTGACTTTC. This gives the protein CASWEGGGAGANVLTF.

The chain is built from TRBV14 and TRBJ1-2; TRBD1 is a possible D gene (6 bases). Germline V gene data show CDR1 as SGHDN and CDR2 as FVKESK. The CDR3 loop spans 15 amino acids. Trimming removed 0 bases at V and 8 bases at J, with 16 bases between. The CDR3 sequence: CASSQDLRRGRGYTF. The CDR3 DNA sequence: TGTGCCAGCAGCCAAGATCTACGCAGGGGACGCGGCTACACCTTC.

This clone appeared once. The chain recombines TRBV7-8 with TRBJ2-2; TRBD1 agrees at 9 bases. The junction had 17 bases not matched to a gene; V was cut back by 8 bases and J by 4 bases. Germline CDR1 and CDR2: SGHVS and FQNEAQ. The CDR3 has 18 amino acids. The CDR3 loop is CASVDRGFKRDLTGELFF. The CDR3 nucleotides read TGTGCCAGCGTCGACAGGGGGTTCAAGCGGGACCTCACCGGGGAGCTGTTTTTT.

V is TRBV9 and J is TRBJ1-1; D might be TRBD1 (5 bases). Germline assignment: CDR1 SGDLS and CDR2 YYNGEE. The CDR3 runs to 15 residues. V dropped 0 bases and J dropped 0 bases, with 9 bases sitting between them. In DNA, the CDR3 is TGTGCCAGCAGCGTAGTGCAGGGAATGAACACTGAAGCTTTCTTT. It encodes CASSVVQGMNTEAFF.

The V and J genes are TRBV18 and TRBJ1-1, with 8 bases fitting TRBD1. From germline, CDR1 is KGHSH and CDR2 LQKENI. The CDR3 runs to 14 residues. V lost 4 bases, J lost 1 base, and 2 bases stayed unmatched. The CDR3 nucleotides read TGTGCCAGCTCACTTGGGACAGGGAACACTGAAGCTTTCTTT. It is translated as CASSLGTGNTEAFF. The full variable domain, with the rest looked up from reference TRBV18 and TRBJ1-1, is NAGVMQNPRHLVRRRGQEARLRCSPMKGHSHVYWYRQLPEEGLKFMVYLQKENIIDESGMPKERFSAEFPKEGPSILRIQQVVRGDSAAYFCASSLGTGNTEAFFGQGTRLTVV.

The chain uses TRBV13 and TRBJ2-1; 9 bases agree with TRBD2. Unmatched junction bases numbered 6, after V lost 0 bases and J lost 9 bases. The CDR3 length is 15 residues. The germline CDR1 and CDR2 sequences are PRHDT and FYEKMQ (reference sequence). CDR3 amino acids: CASSLGLAGALEQFF. For the CDR3, the DNA is TGTGCCAGCAGCTTAGGGTTAGCGGGAGCTCTTGAGCAGTTCTTC.

The rearrangement uses TRBV24-1 and TRBJ2-5; perhaps TRBD1 as D (6 bases). V lost 3 bases, J lost 1 base, and 11 bases lay in between. This CDR3 is 15 amino acids long. In germline, CDR1 is KGHDR, CDR2 SFDVKD. In DNA form, the CDR3 reads TGTGCCACCAGTGATCCGACAGGCCCCCAAGAGACCCAGTACTTC. Translation gives CATSDPTGPQETQYF.

In its sample, this clone was seen once. The junction does not match germline at one end; this may be a read error. The chain is built from TRBV18 and TRBJ2-4; 11 positions match TRBD2. Germline CDR1 and CDR2: KGHSH and LQKENI. The CDR3 covers 15 residues. This CDR3 reads CASSPPSGRTYIQYF. CDR3 in DNA: TGTGCCAGCTCTCCACCTAGCGGGAGGACGTACATTCAGTACTTC.

This clone was seen only a few times. V gene TRBV4-3 combines with J gene TRBJ1-1; 8 positions agree with TRBD1. The CDR3 spans 14 residues. CDR1 and CDR2 (germline): LGHNA, YSLEER. The J segment lost 5 bases and the V segment lost 3 bases, leaving 5 bases of the junction unmatched. In DNA form, the CDR3 reads TGCGCCAGCAGCCACTCGACAGGGGCTACTGAAGCTTTCTTT. This gives the protein CASSHSTGATEAFF.

This chain uses TRBV28 with TRBJ2-4, with D possibly being TRBD1 (6 bases). Germline V gene data show CDR1 as MDHEN and CDR2 as SYDVKM. The CDR3 length is 16 residues. V lost 5 bases and J lost 3, with 17 bases in between. The CDR3 loop reads CASSGLGAVDKNIQYF. The CDR3 DNA follows: TGTGCCAGCAGTGGTCTGGGGGCGGTGGACAAAAACATTCAGTACTTC.

This clone was detected ten times or more. The chain couples TRBV19 to TRBJ1-5; TRBD1 agrees at 8 bases. Germline assignment: CDR1 LNHDA and CDR2 SQIVND (reference sequence). J lost 4 bases, V lost 5 bases, and 7 bases had no gene match. The CDR3 covers 15 residues. The CDR3 spells CASSLTTGENQPQHF. The CDR3 nucleotides read TGTGCCAGTAGTTTAACGACAGGGGAAAATCAGCCCCAGCATTTT.

This clone was detected once. The chain links TRBV28 to TRBJ2-1; the match to TRBD2 covers 9 bases. CDR1 and CDR2 from the germline V gene are MDHEN and SYDVKM. The CDR3 covers 15 residues. Trimming cost V 3 bases and J 1 base; bases outside gene matches: 1. This chain's CDR3 is CASSLRGGSYNEQFF. DNA of the CDR3: TGTGCCAGCAGTTTGCGGGGGGGGTCCTACAATGAGCAGTTCTTC.

In the case of this clone: The germline gene is not matched at one end of the junction; a read error may be the cause. The chain recombines TRBV2 with TRBJ1-2; tentative D call: TRBD1 (5 bases). The CDR3 contains 15 residues. Germline CDR1 SNHLY, CDR2 FYNNEI. DNA for the CDR3: TGTGCCAGCAGTGAAGCAACAATTGCACTCGGGGGTCTCGCCTTC. As protein: CASSEATIALGGLAF.